The 19 T cell receptor beta chains below come from one sample, sequenced in a study of cytomegalovirus exposure and HLA in healthy donors. The PCR was carried out with 60 Vbeta primers and 13 Jbeta primers. The method was immunoSEQ multiplex PCR; TCRdb's version includes in-frame clones alone and lacks a portion of them. The sample yields about 73,000 clones, 60% to 75% seen once. The sequencing input was PBMCs. These TCRs come from a man aged 70 or older in good health and CMV-seronegative.

In its sample, this clone was seen once. The genes are TRBV6-6 and TRBJ1-2; D is unclear. From germline, CDR1 is MNHNY and CDR2 SVGAGI (reference sequence). This CDR3 is 13 amino acids long. The germline V and J ends were trimmed by 11 bases and 2 bases, with 15 bases remaining between them. For the CDR3, the DNA is TGTGCCCTATTCCGGGGAGAAAACTATGGCTACACCTTC. Amino acids: CALFRGENYGYTF.

The V and J genes are TRBV6-1 and TRBJ2-7, with D possibly being TRBD1 (5 bases). V was cut by 2 bases and J by 4 bases, with 6 bases left in between. The CDR3 covers 12 residues. In germline, CDR1 is MNHNS, CDR2 SASEGT. CDR3 in DNA: TGTGCCAGCAGTGAACAGGGTTACGAGCAGTACTTC. Protein product: CASSEQGYEQYF.

The chain combines TRBV4-1 with TRBJ1-2; unclear D gene. The V gene's germline CDR1 is MGHRA and CDR2 YSYEKL. This CDR3 has 14 residues. The V and J ends lost 0 bases and 7 bases respectively, with 12 bases between them. The CDR3 protein is CASSQDSGRGGYTF. The CDR3 region has the DNA TGCGCCAGCAGCCAAGATTCGGGGAGAGGTGGCTACACCTTC.

The chain uses TRBV18 and TRBJ2-1; D unresolved. CDR1 KGHSH and CDR2 LQKENI come from the germline V gene. V was shortened by 2 bases and J by 0 bases, with 11 bases between the two germline ends. The CDR3 runs 16 residues. Written as DNA, the CDR3 is TGTGCCAGCTCACCAGAAGCGCAGAGCTCCTACAATGAGCAGTTCTTC. Translating gives CASSPEAQSSYNEQFF. Combining the CDR3 with reference TRBV18 and TRBJ2-1 gives the whole variable domain NAGVMQNPRHLVRRRGQEARLRCSPMKGHSHVYWYRQLPEEGLKFMVYLQKENIIDESGMPKERFSAEFPKEGPSILRIQQVVRGDSAAYFCASSPEAQSSYNEQFFGPGTRLTVL.

This clone was found once. The J gene is TRBJ2-1, the V gene TRBV5-1; TRBD1 matches at 7 bases. The junction had 8 bases not matched to a gene; V was cut back by 1 base and J by 10 bases. Germline assignment: CDR1 SGHRS and CDR2 YFSETQ. The CDR3 covers 14 residues. The CDR3 reads CASSLIGGGSEQFF. In DNA, the CDR3 is TGCGCCAGCAGCTTGATAGGGGGCGGGTCAGAGCAGTTCTTC.

This clone was counted between two and nine times. V and J are TRBV5-4 and TRBJ2-7; 9 positions agree with TRBD2. The germline V gene encodes CDR1 SGHNT and CDR2 YYREEE (reference sequence). The CDR3 has 14 residues. The V segment lost 4 bases and the J segment 6 bases; nucleotides outside the gene matches: 8. The CDR3, as DNA: TGTGCCAGCAGCCCGAGCGGGGGGCCTTTCGAGCAGTACTTC. Translating it yields CASSPSGGPFEQYF.

This clone came up once. The rearrangement links TRBV7-9 to TRBJ1-3, with unresolved D. CDR3 length: 13 residues. Germline-derived CDR1 and CDR2 are SEHNR and FQNEAQ (reference sequence). V was cut by 2 bases and J by 3 bases, with 5 bases left in between. The CDR3 region has the DNA TGTGCCAGCAGCTTAACAGTTGGAAACACCATATATTTT. Protein: CASSLTVGNTIYF. Drawing the rest from reference TRBV7-9 and TRBJ1-3, the complete variable domain is DTGVSQNPRHKITKRGQNVTFRCDPISEHNRLYWYRQTLGQGPEFLTYFQNEAQLEKSRLLSDRFSAERPKGSFSTLEIQRTEQGDSAMYLCASSLTVGNTIYFGEGSWLTVV.

The chain is built from TRBV29-1 and TRBJ2-2; 9 nucleotides match TRBD1. This CDR3 is built from 13 residues. Losses at the gene ends were 7 bases for V and 6 bases for J; bases not matched to a gene: 6. Germline V gene sequence: CDR1 SQVTM, CDR2 ANQGSEA. CDR3 loop: CSADRGLAGELFF. The CDR3 DNA reads TGCAGCGCCGACAGGGGGTTAGCCGGGGAGCTGTTTTTT.

V usage is TRBV13 and J usage is TRBJ2-5, with 13 bases that match TRBD2. The CDR3 covers 16 residues. The V and J ends lost 7 bases and 4 bases, in that order; junction bases with no gene match: 9. Per germline, CDR1 PRHDT and CDR2 FYEKMQ (reference sequence). The CDR3 nucleotides read TGTGCCAGCACGGATACTAGCGGGGGGGCCGGAGAGACCCAGTACTTC. Protein: CASTDTSGGAGETQYF. Filled out from reference TRBV13 and TRBJ2-5, the complete variable domain reads AAGVIQSPRHLIKEKRETATLKCYPIPRHDTVYWYQQGPGQDPQFLISFYEKMQSDKGSIPDRFSAQQFSDYHSELNMSSLELGDSALYFCASTDTSGGAGETQYFGPGTRLLVL.

The chain has TRBV18 and TRBJ1-1; D gene uncertain. Germline assignment: CDR1 KGHSH and CDR2 LQKENI. The CDR3 contains 14 residues. V lost 6 bases to trimming and J lost 2 bases, with 13 bases between them. The CDR3 DNA sequence: TGTGCCAGCTCGGGCCGGGAGGATAACACTGAAGCTTTCTTT. It codes for CASSGREDNTEAFF. Based on the CDR3 plus reference TRBV18 and TRBJ1-1, the full variable domain is NAGVMQNPRHLVRRRGQEARLRCSPMKGHSHVYWYRQLPEEGLKFMVYLQKENIIDESGMPKERFSAEFPKEGPSILRIQQVVRGDSAAYFCASSGREDNTEAFFGQGTRLTVV.

The chain uses TRBV18 and TRBJ1-1; weak D call: TRBD1 (6 bases). Trimming took 0 bases from V and 1 from J, leaving 9 bases between them. There are 15 residues in the CDR3. CDR1 is KGHSH, CDR2 LQKENI, per germline. This CDR3 reads CASSPPGHPNTEAFF. The CDR3 coding sequence is TGTGCCAGCTCACCACCGGGACACCCGAACACTGAAGCTTTCTTT.

V usage is TRBV18 and J usage is TRBJ1-1; D is perhaps TRBD1 (5 bases). The CDR3 length is 16 residues. V shed 3 bases and J shed 5 bases, with 19 bases lying between them. CDR1 KGHSH and CDR2 LQKENI come from the germline V gene. CDR3 in DNA: TGTGCCAGCTCACCGATTACTGCAGGGTCGGGTACTGAAGCTTTCTTT. This encodes CASSPITAGSGTEAFF.

The V and J genes are TRBV6-1 and TRBJ2-1, with D perhaps TRBD1 (6 bases). V was trimmed by 8 bases and J by 12 bases, leaving 23 bases between them. The germline CDR1 and CDR2 sequences are MNHNS and SASEGT. The CDR3 totals 14 residues. The CDR3 nucleotides read TGTGCCAGCCTCGAAGGCGCAGGGGCGGTTCCGCAGTTCTTC. Translated, it gives CASLEGAGAVPQFF.

This clone was counted a few times. The gene calls are TRBV2 and TRBJ2-2; 7 bases map to TRBD1. Germline values: CDR1 SNHLY, CDR2 FYNNEI. V lost 2 bases and J lost 0; bases outside the gene matches: 15. CDR3 size: 20 residues. The CDR3 is CASSEFFPVGGRTNTGELFF. The CDR3, as DNA: TGTGCCAGCAGTGAATTTTTCCCGGTAGGGGGCAGGACGAACACCGGGGAGCTGTTTTTT.

The CDR3: CASGPVTQNTGELFF. CDR3 DNA: TGTGCCAGCGGCCCTGTGACTCAGAACACCGGGGAGCTGTTTTTT. The chain has TRBV7-2 and TRBJ2-2; no clear D. Germline lookup yields CDR1 SGHTA and CDR2 FQGNSA. The CDR3 is made up of 15 amino acids. V was clipped by 8 bases and J by 1 base, with 14 bases between them. The variable domain in full, with the rest retrieved from reference TRBV7-2 and TRBJ2-2, is GAGVSQSPSNKVTEKGKDVELRCDPISGHTALYWYRQSLGQGLEFLIYFQGNSAPDKSGLPSDRFSAERTGGSVSTLTIQRTQQEDSAVYLCASGPVTQNTGELFFGEGSRLTVL.

This clone was seen just once. This chain joins TRBV9 and TRBJ2-1; 9 bases agree with TRBD1. The CDR3 contains 15 residues. V gave up 2 bases and J gave up 1 base; unmatched junction bases: 1. The germline gives CDR1 SGDLS, CDR2 YYNGEE. CDR3 sequence (DNA): TGTGCCAGCAGCGTGACAGGGGGATCCTACAATGAGCAGTTCTTC. Its translation: CASSVTGGSYNEQFF.

The J gene is TRBJ2-5, the V gene TRBV7-9; a weak D match, TRBD1 (6 bases). CDR3 size: 13 residues. The germline CDR1 and CDR2 sequences are SEHNR and FQNEAQ (reference sequence). Trimming took 5 bases from V and 5 from J, leaving 12 bases between them. The CDR3 region is CASSLTGLETQYF. CDR3 bases: TGTGCCAGCAGCCTCACAGGGCTCGAGACCCAGTACTTC.

The chain links TRBV25-1 to TRBJ2-1; perhaps TRBD2 as D (7 bases). From germline, CDR1 is MGHDK and CDR2 SYGVNS. The CDR3 extends over 14 amino acids. The V and J ends lost 7 bases and 5 bases respectively, with 15 bases between them. CDR3 protein: CASIPGGLNNEQFF. CDR3 coding DNA: TGTGCCAGCATTCCGGGGGGCCTCAACAATGAGCAGTTCTTC.

This clone was counted a few times. CDR3 region: CASSLGAGTMNTEAFF. The CDR3 nucleotides read TGCGCCAGCAGCTTGGGGGCAGGGACAATGAACACTGAAGCTTTCTTT. The chain couples TRBV5-1 to TRBJ1-1; the D gene is possibly TRBD1 (6 bases). This CDR3 spans 16 amino acids. Germline V gene lookup returns CDR1 SGHRS and CDR2 YFSETQ. The V gene lost 0 bases and the J gene lost 0 bases, with 12 bases spanning the gap.